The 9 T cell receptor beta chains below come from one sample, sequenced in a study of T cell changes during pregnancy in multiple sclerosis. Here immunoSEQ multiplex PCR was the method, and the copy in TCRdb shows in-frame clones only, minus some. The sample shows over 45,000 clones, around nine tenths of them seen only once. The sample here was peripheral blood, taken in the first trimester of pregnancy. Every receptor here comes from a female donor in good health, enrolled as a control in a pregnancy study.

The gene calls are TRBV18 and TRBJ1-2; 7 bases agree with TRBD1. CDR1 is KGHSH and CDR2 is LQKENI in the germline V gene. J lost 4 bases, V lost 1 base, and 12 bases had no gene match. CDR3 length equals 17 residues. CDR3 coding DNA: TGTGCCAGCTCACCACAGACAGGGCGAGCTGGGTCCTATGGCTACACCTTC. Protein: CASSPQTGRAGSYGYTF.

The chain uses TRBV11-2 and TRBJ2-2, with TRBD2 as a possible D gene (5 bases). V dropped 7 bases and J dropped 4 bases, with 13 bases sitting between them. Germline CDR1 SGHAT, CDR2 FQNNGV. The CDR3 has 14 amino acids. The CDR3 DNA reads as TGTGCCAGCACCCACCTCGAGGGCACCGGGGAGCTGTTTTTT. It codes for CASTHLEGTGELFF.

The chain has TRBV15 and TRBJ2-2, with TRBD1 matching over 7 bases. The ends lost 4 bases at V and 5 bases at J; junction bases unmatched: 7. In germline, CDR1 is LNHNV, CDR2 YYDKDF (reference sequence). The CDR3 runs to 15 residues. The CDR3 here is CATSTLQGRTGELFF. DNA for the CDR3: TGTGCCACCAGCACCCTACAGGGGAGAACCGGGGAGCTGTTTTTT.

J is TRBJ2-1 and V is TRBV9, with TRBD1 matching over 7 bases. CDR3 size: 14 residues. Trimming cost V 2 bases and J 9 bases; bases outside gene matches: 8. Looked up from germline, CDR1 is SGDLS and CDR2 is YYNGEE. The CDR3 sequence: CASSVEGALGEQFF. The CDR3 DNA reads TGTGCCAGCAGCGTTGAGGGGGCCCTGGGTGAGCAGTTCTTC.

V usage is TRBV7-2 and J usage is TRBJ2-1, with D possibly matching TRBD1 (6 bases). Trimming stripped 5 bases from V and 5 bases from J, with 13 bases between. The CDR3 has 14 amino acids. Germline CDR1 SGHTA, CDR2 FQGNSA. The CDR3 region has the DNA TGTGCCAGCAGCCGAGACAGGACCAACAATGAGCAGTTCTTC. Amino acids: CASSRDRTNNEQFF.

For the CDR3, the DNA is TGTGCCAGCAGTTACGGCGGGGGCACAGATACGCAGTATTTT. Protein product: CASSYGGGTDTQYF. J is TRBJ2-3 and V is TRBV6-5, with D perhaps matching TRBD2 (6 bases). CDR1 is MNHEY and CDR2 is SVGAGI in the germline V gene. Trimming took 2 bases from V and 1 from J, leaving 7 bases between them. The CDR3 extends over 14 amino acids.

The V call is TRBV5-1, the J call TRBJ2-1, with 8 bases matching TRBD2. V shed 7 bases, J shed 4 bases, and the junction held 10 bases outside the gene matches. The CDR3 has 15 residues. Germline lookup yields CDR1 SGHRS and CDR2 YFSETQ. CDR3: CASADGTSAYNEQFF. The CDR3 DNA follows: TGCGCCAGCGCGGACGGGACTAGTGCGTACAATGAGCAGTTCTTC.

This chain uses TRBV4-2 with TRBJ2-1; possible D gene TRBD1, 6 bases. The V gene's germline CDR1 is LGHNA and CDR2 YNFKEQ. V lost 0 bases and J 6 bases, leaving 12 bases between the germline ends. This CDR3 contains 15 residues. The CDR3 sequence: CASSQEDSRVNEQFF. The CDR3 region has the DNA TGTGCCAGCAGCCAAGAGGACAGTAGAGTCAATGAGCAGTTCTTC.

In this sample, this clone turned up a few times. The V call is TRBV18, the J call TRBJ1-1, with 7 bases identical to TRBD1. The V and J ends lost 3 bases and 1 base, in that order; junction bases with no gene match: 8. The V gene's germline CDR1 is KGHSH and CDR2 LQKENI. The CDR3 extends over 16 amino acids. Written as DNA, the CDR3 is TGTGCCAGCTCACCCCTTCCGGGACAGAAGAACACTGAAGCTTTCTTT. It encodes CASSPLPGQKNTEAFF. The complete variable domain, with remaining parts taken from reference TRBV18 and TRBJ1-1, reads NAGVMQNPRHLVRRRGQEARLRCSPMKGHSHVYWYRQLPEEGLKFMVYLQKENIIDESGMPKERFSAEFPKEGPSILRIQQVVRGDSAAYFCASSPLPGQKNTEAFFGQGTRLTVV.